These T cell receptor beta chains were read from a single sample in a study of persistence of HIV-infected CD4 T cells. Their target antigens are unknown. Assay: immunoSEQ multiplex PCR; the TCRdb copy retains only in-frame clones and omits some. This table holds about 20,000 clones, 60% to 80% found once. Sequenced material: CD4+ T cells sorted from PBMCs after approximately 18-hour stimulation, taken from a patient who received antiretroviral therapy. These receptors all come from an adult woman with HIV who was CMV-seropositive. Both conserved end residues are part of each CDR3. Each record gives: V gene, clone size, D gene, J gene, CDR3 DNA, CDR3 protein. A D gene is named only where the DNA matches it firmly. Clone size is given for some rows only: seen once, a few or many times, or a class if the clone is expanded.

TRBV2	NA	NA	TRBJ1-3	TGTGCCAGCAGTGAATGGGGAGGCAGCTCTGGAAACACCATATATTTT	CASSEWGGSSGNTIYF
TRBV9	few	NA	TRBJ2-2	TGTGCCAGCAGCGTAGCCACGAACACCGGGGAGCTGTTTTTT	CASSVATNTGELFF
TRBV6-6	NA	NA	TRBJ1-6	TGTGCCAGCAGATTAGACAGCACACCCCTCCACTTT	CASRLDSTPLHF
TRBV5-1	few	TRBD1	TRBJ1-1	TGCGCCAGCAGCTTGGTGGGGACAGGGGCCACTGAAGCTTTCTTT	CASSLVGTGATEAFF
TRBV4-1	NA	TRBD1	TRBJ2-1	TGCGCCAGCAGTCTTACCCCGGGACAGGGTACGAATGAGCAGTTCTTC	CASSLTPGQGTNEQFF
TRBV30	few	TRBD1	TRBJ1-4	TGTGCCTGGAGGGATCGGACAGGAGCAACTAATGAAAAACTGTTTTTT	CAWRDRTGATNEKLFF
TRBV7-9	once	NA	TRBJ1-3	TGTGCCAGCAGCTTAGTACACCTCTCTGGAAACACCATATATTTT	CASSLVHLSGNTIYF
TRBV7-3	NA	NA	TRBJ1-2	TGTGCCAGCAGCCCAGACCCCTCGGGGGGCTACACCTTC	CASSPDPSGGYTF
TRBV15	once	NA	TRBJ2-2	TGTGCCACCAGCAGAGATACTTCCTTATCTGTTGGGGAGCTGTTTTTT	CATSRDTSLSVGELFF
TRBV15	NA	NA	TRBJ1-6	TGTGCCACCAGCAGAGATGGGTGGGGCAATGGACAAACACTTTATAATTCACCCCTCCACTTT	CATSRDGWGNGQTLYNSPLHF
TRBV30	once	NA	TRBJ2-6	TGTGCCTGGAGTGTGGGATCCGGGGCCAACGTCCTGACTTTC	CAWSVGSGANVLTF
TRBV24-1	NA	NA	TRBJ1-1	TGTGCCACCAGTGATTTTCCACAGGCCAGTCTGAACACTGAAGCTTTCTTT	CATSDFPQASLNTEAFF
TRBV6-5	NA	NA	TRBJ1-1	TGTGCCAGCAGTTCCAGTCGCAACACTGAAGCTTTCTTT	CASSSSRNTEAFF
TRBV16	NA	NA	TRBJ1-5	TGTGCCAGCAGCCCCGGGCGGGGGGCTGGTCAGCCCCAGCATTTT	CASSPGRGAGQPQHF
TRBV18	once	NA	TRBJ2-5	TGTGCCAGCTCATCTATGGAGACCCAGTACTTC	CASSSMETQYF
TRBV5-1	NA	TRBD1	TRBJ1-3	TGCGCCAGCAGCCCCGACAGGGAAGGTGACACCATATATTTT	CASSPDREGDTIYF
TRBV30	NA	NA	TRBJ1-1	TGTGCCTGGACACCCCCTTCGGGGTACACTGAAGCTTTCTTT	CAWTPPSGYTEAFF
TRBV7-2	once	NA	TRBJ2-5	TGTGCCAGCAGCTTTAGCCTACAGGGAGCAGAGACCCAGTACTTC	CASSFSLQGAETQYF
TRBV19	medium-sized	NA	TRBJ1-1	TGTGCCAGTAGTATAGATCCCCGGCGGCTGAACACTGAAGCTTTCTTT	CASSIDPRRLNTEAFF
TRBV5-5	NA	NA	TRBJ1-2	TGTGCCAGCAGCTTCCCCGGGGCCAGGGGCGGTGGCTACACCTTC	CASSFPGARGGGYTF
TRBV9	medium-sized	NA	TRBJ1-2	TGTGCCAGCAGCCCTACAGCTAACTATGGCTACACCTTC	CASSPTANYGYTF
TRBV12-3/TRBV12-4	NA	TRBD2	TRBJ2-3	TGTGCCAGCAGAAGAGCGGGGGCAGATACGCAGTATTTT	CASRRAGADTQYF
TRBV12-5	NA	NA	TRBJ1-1	TGTGCTAGTGGTTTGGTACTCCAGGGAATCACTGAAGCTTTCTTT	CASGLVLQGITEAFF
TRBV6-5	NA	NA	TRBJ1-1	TGTGCCAGCACTATGAACACTGAAGCTTTCTTT	CASTMNTEAFF
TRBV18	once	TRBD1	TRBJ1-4	TGTGCCAGCTCACCTTCGGGACAGGGACTCGAAAAACTGTTTTTT	CASSPSGQGLEKLFF
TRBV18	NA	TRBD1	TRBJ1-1	TGTGCCAGCTCACCCCCGGGACAGGGGGTTTTCTTT	CASSPPGQGVFF
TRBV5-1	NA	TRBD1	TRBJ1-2	TGCGCCAGCAGCTTGGAAGGGCAGGGGGCGCGTAGGGCCTATGGCTACACCTTC	CASSLEGQGARRAYGYTF
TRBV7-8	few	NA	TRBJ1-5	TGTGCCAGCAGCTTAGACGCTAGCAATCAGCCCCAGCATTTT	CASSLDASNQPQHF
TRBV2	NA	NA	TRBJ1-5	TGTGCCAGCAGTGAACGACGCCTTAATCAGCCCCAGCATTTT	CASSERRLNQPQHF
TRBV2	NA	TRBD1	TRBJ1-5	TGTGCCAGCAGTGTTAGACAGGGCCGCAATCAGCCCCAGCATTTT	CASSVRQGRNQPQHF
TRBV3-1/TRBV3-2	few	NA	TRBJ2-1	TGTGCCAGCAGCCAACCAGGTAGTCAAAATGAGCAGTTCTTC	CASSQPGSQNEQFF
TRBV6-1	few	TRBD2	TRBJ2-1	TGTGCCAGCAGTGAACTAGCGGGGGAGTACAATGAGCAGTTCTTC	CASSELAGEYNEQFF
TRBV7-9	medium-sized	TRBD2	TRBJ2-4	TGTGCCAGCAGCTACGGGACTAGCGGGGGGGCCCTGTACTTC	CASSYGTSGGALYF
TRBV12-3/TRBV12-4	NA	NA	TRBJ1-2	TGTGCCAGCAGGGGGGGTAACGGCTATGGCTACACCTTC	CASRGGNGYGYTF
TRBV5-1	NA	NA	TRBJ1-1	TGCGCCAGCAGCTCCGCATTGGACGTCACTGAAGCTTTCTTT	CASSSALDVTEAFF
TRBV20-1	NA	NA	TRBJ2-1	TGCAGTGCTAGCAGGGACAATGAGCAGTTCTTC	CSASRDNEQFF
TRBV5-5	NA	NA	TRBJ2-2	TGTGCCAGCAGCCAAACAGGGATCGTAGGCACCGGGGAGCTGTTTTTT	CASSQTGIVGTGELFF
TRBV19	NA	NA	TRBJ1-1	TGTGCCAGTAGCACAGGATACACTGAAGCTTTCTTT	CASSTGYTEAFF
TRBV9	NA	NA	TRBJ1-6	TGTGCCAGCAGCGGAGGGACTTTCTATAATTCACCCCTCCACTTT	CASSGGTFYNSPLHF
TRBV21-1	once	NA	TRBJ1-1	TGTGCCAGCAGCACCCGGGACAGCCAAACCCCGAAAAGGGAGGCTTTCTTT	CASSTRDSQTPKREAFF
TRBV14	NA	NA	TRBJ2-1	TGTGCCAGCAGCCAAGCGGGGACCCGGCAGTTCTTC	CASSQAGTRQFF
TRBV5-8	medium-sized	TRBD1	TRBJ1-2	TGTGCCAGCAGCTTGGGCCCCGACAGGGTGGGCGGCTACACCTTC	CASSLGPDRVGGYTF
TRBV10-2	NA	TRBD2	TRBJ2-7	TGCGCCAGCAGTTTAGCGGGGGGCTCCTACGAGCAGTACTTC	CASSLAGGSYEQYF
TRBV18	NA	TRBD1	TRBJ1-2	TGTGCCAGCTCACCAGACAGGGGGGCTAACTATGGCTACACCTTC	CASSPDRGANYGYTF
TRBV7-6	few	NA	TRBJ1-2	TGTGCCAGCAGCTTAGGACAGGAGGGCTATGGCTACACCTTC	CASSLGQEGYGYTF
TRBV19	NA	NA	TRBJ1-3	TGTGCCACGACAGGCCAAGACTCTGGAAACACCATATATTTT	CATTGQDSGNTIYF
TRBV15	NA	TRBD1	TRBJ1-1	TGTGCCACCAGCAGAGATCAGACAGGGCCTGAAGCTTTCTTT	CATSRDQTGPEAFF
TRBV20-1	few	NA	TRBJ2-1	TGCAGTGCTGGCTGGTCCGAGCAGTTCTTC	CSAGWSEQFF
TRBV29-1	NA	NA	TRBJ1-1	TGCAGCTCGAACAGGGTGACCGTGCTGAACACTGAAGCTTTCTTT	CSSNRVTVLNTEAFF
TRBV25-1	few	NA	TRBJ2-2	TGTGCCAGCGCTCAGGGACTGGGGGAATACACCGGGGAGCTGTTTTTT	CASAQGLGEYTGELFF
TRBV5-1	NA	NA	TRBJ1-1	TGCGCCAGCAGCTCCGGAAGAGGAATTGAAGCTTTCTTT	CASSSGRGIEAFF
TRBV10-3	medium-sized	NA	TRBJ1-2	TGTGCCATCAGTGATCAGGGGTGGGATGGCTACACCTTC	CAISDQGWDGYTF
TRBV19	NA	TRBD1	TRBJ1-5	TGTGCCAGTAGTGCACAGACAGGGTTCAATCAGCCCCAGCATTTT	CASSAQTGFNQPQHF
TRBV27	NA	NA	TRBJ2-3	TGTGCCAGCAGTTCCGGGACATCCTGGGCTAGCACAGATACGCAGTATTTT	CASSSGTSWASTDTQYF
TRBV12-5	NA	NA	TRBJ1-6	TGTGCTAGTGGTCCTGGGGCAGTACCCGTAACCCTCCACTTT	CASGPGAVPVTLHF
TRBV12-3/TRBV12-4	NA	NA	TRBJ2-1	TGTGCCAGCAGTTTAAGGCCCTTCAATGAGCAGTTCTTC	CASSLRPFNEQFF
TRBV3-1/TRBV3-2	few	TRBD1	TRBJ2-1	TGTGCCAGCAGCCAGACGGACAGGAACAATGAGCAGTTCTTC	CASSQTDRNNEQFF
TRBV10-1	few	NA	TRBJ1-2	TGCGCCAGCAGTGAGTCAGGGTTCTATGGCTACACCTTC	CASSESGFYGYTF
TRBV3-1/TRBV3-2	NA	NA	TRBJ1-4	TGTGCCAGCAGCTCGAGGTTGGGGGACCGACTGTTTTTT	CASSSRLGDRLFF
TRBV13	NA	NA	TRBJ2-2	TGTGCCTGGGGTAGGCGCGGCACCGGGGAGCTGTTTTTT	CAWGRRGTGELFF